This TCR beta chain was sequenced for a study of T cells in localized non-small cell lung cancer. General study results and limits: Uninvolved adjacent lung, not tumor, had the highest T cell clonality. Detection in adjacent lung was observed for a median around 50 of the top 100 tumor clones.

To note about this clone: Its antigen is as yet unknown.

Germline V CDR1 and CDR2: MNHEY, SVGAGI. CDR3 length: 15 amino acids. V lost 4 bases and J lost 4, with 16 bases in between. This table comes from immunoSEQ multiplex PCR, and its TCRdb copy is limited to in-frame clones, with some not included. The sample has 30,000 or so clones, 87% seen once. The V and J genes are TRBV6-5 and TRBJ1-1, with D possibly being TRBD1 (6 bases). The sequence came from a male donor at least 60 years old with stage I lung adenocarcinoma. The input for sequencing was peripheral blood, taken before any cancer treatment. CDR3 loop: CASSSLSGAATEAFF. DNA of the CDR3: TGTGCCAGCAGTTCCCTCTCGGGGGCAGCCACTGAAGCTTTCTTT.